The rows below give T cell receptor beta chains drawn from one sample of a study of T cells in Graves' hyperthyroidism and ophthalmopathy. TCRdb redid the calling of the multiplex PCR reads with MiXCR, one entry per CDR3 protein. There are around 300,000 distinct CDR3 sequences in the sample; roughly 13% occur only once, and less than 8% lies in the top ten. The sequenced sample consisted of blood. Source of these receptors: a middle-aged woman with Graves' hyperthyroidism. CDR3s include the opening cysteine and the closing phenylalanine or tryptophan. A D gene is named only where the DNA matches it firmly. For some rows the clone size is stated as once, few or many, or as a class when expanded; others skip it.

cdr3_nt cdr3_aa d_call j_call v_call clone_size
TGCGCCAGCAGCCGGGGCCTGCAAAACACTGAAGCTTTCTTT CASSRGLQNTEAFF - TRBJ1-1 TRBV4-1 few
TGTGCCAGCACTATCCTAGCGGGAGTGACACTAGTCACAGATACGCAGTATTTT CASTILAGVTLVTDTQYF TRBD2 TRBJ2-3 TRBV12-3/TRBV12-4 many
TGTGCCAGCAGCCAAGGGGGGACCCCGGGGGAAAAACTGTTTTTT CASSQGGTPGEKLFF - TRBJ1-4 TRBV3-1 many
TGTGCCAGCAGCCCAATAGGGGGAGTCTATGGCTACACCTTC CASSPIGGVYGYTF - TRBJ1-2 TRBV7-9 -
TGTGCCAGCAAAGGCGGGCCAACCAGTAGGACAGATACGCAGTATTTT CASKGGPTSRTDTQYF - TRBJ2-3 TRBV7-9 many
TGTGCCAGTAGTATCAGCAGCGGGAGCGGACACAATGAGCAGTTCTTC CASSISSGSGHNEQFF TRBD2 TRBJ2-1 TRBV19 -
TGTGCCAGCAGCCCCCGCCCCGCTACGACAGGGAACTATGGCTACACCTTC CASSPRPATTGNYGYTF TRBD1 TRBJ1-2 TRBV7-8 many
TGTGCCAGCTCACCGGGAAACGTGAGGAACACTGAAGCTTTCTTT CASSPGNVRNTEAFF - TRBJ1-1 TRBV18 -
TGTGCCAGCAGTGTGGGGGGCAGGGCGGGGGCTGAAGCTTTCTTT CASSVGGRAGAEAFF - TRBJ1-1 TRBV2 -
TGTGCTAGTGGTTTGGGACTAGCGGGCGTACAAGAGACCCAGTACTTC CASGLGLAGVQETQYF TRBD2 TRBJ2-5 TRBV12-5 many
TGTGCCAGCAGCCAAGATCGGGACGAGCAGTACTTC CASSQDRDEQYF - TRBJ2-7 TRBV3-1 many
TGTGCCAGCAAGGGAGGGCTGGCCTACAATGAGCAGTTCTTC CASKGGLAYNEQFF TRBD2 TRBJ2-1 TRBV2 many
TGTGCCAGTAGTGCGGACAGGGTGTTGGAGACCCAGTACTTC CASSADRVLETQYF TRBD1 TRBJ2-5 TRBV19 many
TGCAGTGCTAGTTGGGGGTACAATCAGCCCCAGCATTTT CSASWGYNQPQHF - TRBJ1-5 TRBV20-1 many
TGTGCCAGTAGTCCCAAGGGCGGGACAGAGTACTACGAGCAGTACTTC CASSPKGGTEYYEQYF - TRBJ2-7 TRBV19 many
TGTGCCAGCAGTTTACCCGGCAGGCCCGACGGGACCCAGTACTTC CASSLPGRPDGTQYF - TRBJ2-5 TRBV6-1 many
TGTGCCAGCAGCTCGGGACTAACTGGCACAGATACGCAGTATTTT CASSSGLTGTDTQYF TRBD2 TRBJ2-3 TRBV11-3 many
TGTGCCAGCAGTTTGGGGGCAGGGGGCTCGGAGACCCAGTACTTC CASSLGAGGSETQYF TRBD1 TRBJ2-5 TRBV12-3/TRBV12-4 -
TGTGCCACACCCGGGACAGGGAGCACAGATACGCAGTATTTT CATPGTGSTDTQYF TRBD1 TRBJ2-3 TRBV7-9 -
TGCGCCAGCAGTCGCGGACAGGGGGCTACCTACGAGCAGTACTTC CASSRGQGATYEQYF TRBD1 TRBJ2-7 TRBV10-1 few
TGTGCCAGCAGCTTCGGGACAGTCAGCCCCACAGATACGCAGCATTTT CASSFGTVSPTDTQHF TRBD1 TRBJ1-5 TRBV5-5 -
TGTGCCAGCAGCTTAGATGGTTGGAGCACGCAGTATTTT CASSLDGWSTQYF - TRBJ2-3 TRBV11-3 many
TGTGCCAGCAACAGGGAGACGGGCACTGAAGCTTTCTTT CASNRETGTEAFF - TRBJ1-1 TRBV18 many
TGTGCCAGCAGCTTGCCCACCCAAGAGACCCAGTACTTC CASSLPTQETQYF - TRBJ2-5 TRBV5-8 few
TGTGCCAGCAGTGGGGGACAGGGGATAGGTGGCTACACCTTC CASSGGQGIGGYTF TRBD1 TRBJ1-2 TRBV2 many
TGTGCCAGCAGATTAGACGGGGGGAGAAGCAATCAGCCCCAGCATTTT CASRLDGGRSNQPQHF - TRBJ1-5 TRBV6-1 many
TGTGCCAGCAGCTTAGGGGTGGGTGTAGGACTAGCGGGAGCCGAGCAGTACTTC CASSLGVGVGLAGAEQYF TRBD2 TRBJ2-7 TRBV7-8 many
TGCAGTGCTAGACGTACCGGACAGGGAGAGACCCAGTACTTC CSARRTGQGETQYF TRBD1 TRBJ2-5 TRBV20-1 many
TGTGCCAGCAGTGAAAGAGGGGGGGTGTACAATGAGCAGTTCTTC CASSERGGVYNEQFF - TRBJ2-1 TRBV6-1 many
TGTGCCAGCAGTTTCTGGACAGGGGCTCCCACAGATACGCAGTATTTT CASSFWTGAPTDTQYF TRBD1 TRBJ2-3 TRBV27 -
TGTGCCAGCAGTGAACCCGCAAACTCCTACGAGCAGTACTTC CASSEPANSYEQYF - TRBJ2-7 TRBV6-1 many
TGTGCCAGCAGCTGGGGACTAGCGTTTAGCTCCTACGAGCAGTACTTC CASSWGLAFSSYEQYF TRBD2 TRBJ2-7 TRBV7-8 -
TGTGCCAGCAGCGTAGATCAGTGGAACACTGAAGCTTTCTTT CASSVDQWNTEAFF - TRBJ1-1 TRBV9 many
TGTGCCAGCAGTTTATCGGCAGGGAAGACTGAAGCTTTCTTT CASSLSAGKTEAFF - TRBJ1-1 TRBV27 many
TGTGCCAGCAGCTTAGGGACTAGTGGAGATACGCAGTATTTT CASSLGTSGDTQYF TRBD2 TRBJ2-3 TRBV7-8 few
TGTGCCAGTAGCCAACAGGGTCGGGAAGAGACCCAGTACTTC CASSQQGREETQYF - TRBJ2-5 TRBV19 few
TGCAGTGCTAGAGATCCCCGGGGGTCTTGGGAGACCCAGTACTTC CSARDPRGSWETQYF - TRBJ2-5 TRBV20-1 many
TGTGCCAGCAGTGACGACGAGTTCTACGAGCAGTACTTC CASSDDEFYEQYF - TRBJ2-7 TRBV2 many
TGTGCCAGCTCACCATCGGAGGACAGTAATCAGCCCCAGCATTTT CASSPSEDSNQPQHF - TRBJ1-5 TRBV18 many
TGTGCCAGCAGCTCCTATCAGTGGTACTCTGGAAACACCATATATTTT CASSSYQWYSGNTIYF - TRBJ1-3 TRBV11-3 many
TGTGCCAGCAGCTTGAGGACGGAGGGCGAGGAGACCCAGTACTTC CASSLRTEGEETQYF - TRBJ2-5 TRBV11-1 many
TGTGCCAGCAGCTTCCCTCGGAATTTCAGCGAGCAGTTCTTC CASSFPRNFSEQFF - TRBJ2-1 TRBV7-2 many
TGTGCCACCAGCATTTTCATGACAGGGGGGGAGACCCAGTACTTC CATSIFMTGGETQYF TRBD1 TRBJ2-5 TRBV15 many
TGTGCCAGCAGCTTAACGGCAGGGAGTTCACCCCTCCACTTT CASSLTAGSSPLHF - TRBJ1-6 TRBV7-3 many
TGTGCCAGTAGTAGCAGATACGAGGAGACCCAGTACTTC CASSSRYEETQYF - TRBJ2-5 TRBV19 -
TGTGCCAGTAGTACTGGGGACAGTGCATTCAATCAGCCCCAGCATTTT CASSTGDSAFNQPQHF TRBD1 TRBJ1-5 TRBV19 few